Following are 8 T cell receptor beta chains from one sample sequenced in a study of blood T cell repertoires in COVID-19. Generated by immunoSEQ multiplex PCR, the TCRdb table keeps only in-frame clones and is missing some. The sample contains tens of thousands of clones, around 81% of which appear only once. The sample taken for sequencing was peripheral blood. These receptors originate from a man older than 75 with COVID-19, enrolled during active disease.

The V and J genes are TRBV2 and TRBJ1-2; D possibly corresponds to TRBD1 (5 bases). The CDR3 is 13 amino acids. Trimming stripped 6 bases from V and 7 bases from J, with 15 bases between. In germline, CDR1 is SNHLY, CDR2 FYNNEI. In nucleotides, the CDR3 is TGTGCCAGCAGCAAGAGTACAGGAAGTGGCTACACCTTC. Protein: CASSKSTGSGYTF.

This chain connects TRBV5-4 to TRBJ1-3, with D uncertain. Germline V gives CDR1 SGHNT, CDR2 YYREEE (reference sequence). The CDR3 is 14 amino acids. Trimming pared 4 bases from V and 3 bases from J, leaving 11 bases between. The DNA for the CDR3 is TGTGCCAGCAGCCCCGGGATGGGTGGAAACACCATATATTTT. It is translated as CASSPGMGGNTIYF.

The chain links TRBV11-3 to TRBJ1-1; possible D gene TRBD1, 6 bases. The V end was cut by 5 bases, the J end by 4 bases, with 14 bases between. Germline-derived CDR1 and CDR2 are SGHNT and YENEEA. There are 14 residues in the CDR3. CDR3 coding DNA: TGTGCCAGCAGCCAGGACAGTATTTCCACTGAAGCTTTCTTT. It is translated as CASSQDSISTEAFF. Looking up the rest from reference TRBV11-3 and TRBJ1-1 gives the full variable domain: EAGVVQSPRYKIIEKKQPVAFWCNPISGHNTLYWYLQNLGQGPELLIRYENEEAVDDSQLPKDRFSAERLKGVDSTLKIQPAELGDSAVYLCASSQDSISTEAFFGQGTRLTVV.

V and J are TRBV3-1 (or the pseudogene TRBV3-2) and TRBJ2-7, with TRBD2 matching 10 bases. The V gene's germline CDR1 is LGHDT and CDR2 YNNKEL (reference sequence). The J segment lost 0 bases and the V segment lost 1 base, leaving 3 bases of the junction unmatched. This CDR3 is built from 16 residues. The CDR3 DNA follows: TGTGCCAGCAGCCAAGTTCCTAGCGGGAGCTCCTACGAGCAGTACGTC. It specifies CASSQVPSGSSYEQYV.

This clone was detected only a few times. V and J are TRBV6-2 or TRBV6-3 and TRBJ1-2; 7 bases align to TRBD1. In germline, CDR1 is MNHEY, CDR2 SVGEGT. This CDR3 spans 14 amino acids. V gave up 4 bases and J gave up 4 bases; unmatched junction bases: 6. In DNA form, the CDR3 reads TGTGCCAGCAGTTGGGGGGACAGTGTCTATGGCTACACCTTC. It codes for CASSWGDSVYGYTF.

The rearrangement joins TRBV7-8 to TRBJ2-3; 11 bases map to TRBD2. This CDR3 spans 15 amino acids. J was trimmed by 1 base and V by 6 bases; bases with no gene match: 3. The germline CDR1 and CDR2 sequences are SGHVS and FQNEAQ. Here the CDR3 DNA reads TGTGCCAGCAGTCTACTAGCGGGGGGCACAGATACGCAGTATTTT. The encoded protein is CASSLLAGGTDTQYF.

The chain joins TRBV6-2 or TRBV6-3 to TRBJ2-2; 7 bases map to TRBD2. The trim removed 6 bases at V and 4 bases at J, leaving 11 bases unmatched. CDR3 length: 16 residues. Germline V CDR1 and CDR2: MNHEY, SVGEGT. CDR3 nucleotides: TGTGCCAGCAGACCTAGTAAGCGGGATGGCACCGGGGAGCTGTTTTTT. Its protein product is CASRPSKRDGTGELFF.

The rearrangement joins TRBV5-1 to TRBJ2-1, with 10 bases fitting TRBD2. The ends lost 6 bases at V and 6 bases at J; junction bases unmatched: 6. Germline values: CDR1 SGHRS, CDR2 YFSETQ. This CDR3 has 14 amino acids. DNA of the CDR3: TGCGCCAGCAAGGAGGCTAGCGGGAGCAATGAGCAGTTCTTC. Translation gives CASKEASGSNEQFF.